This entry lists 18 T cell receptor beta chains sequenced from one sample in a study of blood T cell repertoires in COVID-19. The table came from immunoSEQ multiplex PCR; TCRdb's copy has only in-frame clones and leaves some out. The data show 250,000 to 300,000 clones, just over 85% seen once. The sample consisted of PBMCs or T cells enriched from blood (not recorded which). The receptors derive from a man between 18 and 35 years old who had recovered from COVID-19.

The rearrangement joins TRBV5-4 to TRBJ1-1; a weak D match, TRBD1 (5 bases). V was pared by 5 bases and J by 4 bases, with 9 bases between. The germline V gene has CDR1 SGHNT and CDR2 YYREEE (reference sequence). This CDR3 contains 12 residues. The CDR3 loop is CASRGDSTEAFF. The CDR3 DNA follows: TGTGCCAGCAGAGGGGATTCCACTGAAGCTTTCTTT.

The chain recombines TRBV10-1 with TRBJ2-5, with D possibly matching TRBD1 (5 bases). CDR3 length: 13 amino acids. Germline CDR1 is WNHNN and CDR2 is SYGVQD (reference sequence). Trimming took 0 bases from V and 3 from J, leaving 5 bases between them. CDR3: CASSESGEETQYF. The CDR3 coding sequence is TGCGCCAGCAGTGAGTCAGGGGAAGAGACCCAGTACTTC.

J is TRBJ1-4 and V is TRBV10-3, with TRBD1 matching 9 bases. The V gene end was trimmed by 6 bases and the J gene end by 8 bases; junction bases not matched to a gene: 4. Germline V CDR1 and CDR2: ENHRY, SYGVKD. This CDR3 comprises 13 residues. The CDR3, as DNA: TGTGCCATCAGCGGACAGGGGTGGGAAAAACTGTTTTTT. Its protein product is CAISGQGWEKLFF.

The V gene is TRBV5-6, the J gene TRBJ2-2; 7 bases are a match to TRBD1. J lost 5 bases, V lost 1 base, and 5 bases had no gene match. The CDR3 spans 15 residues. Germline CDR1 is SGHDT and CDR2 is YYEEEE. The CDR3 region is CASSLIRGRTGELFF. CDR3 DNA sequence: TGTGCCAGCAGCTTGATTAGGGGGCGGACCGGGGAGCTGTTTTTT. Full variable domain (missing parts from reference TRBV5-6 and TRBJ2-2): DAGVTQSPTHLIKTRGQQVTLRCSPKSGHDTVSWYQQALGQGPQFIFQYYEEEERQRGNFPDRFSGHQFPNYSSELNVNALLLGDSALYLCASSLIRGRTGELFFGEGSRLTVL.

The V call is TRBV7-2, the J call TRBJ2-4; possibly TRBD2 for D (6 bases). Germline values: CDR1 SGHTA, CDR2 FQGNSA. This CDR3 spans 17 amino acids. Between the trimmed V and J ends, which lost 2 bases and 0 bases, there was a span of 14 bases. The CDR3 nucleotides are TGTGCCAGCAGCTTAATCTCGACTAGTCGAGCCAAAAACATTCAGTACTTC. It encodes CASSLISTSRAKNIQYF.

In regard to this clone: Other DNA sequences in this sample translate to the same CDR3. The chain uses TRBV2 and TRBJ1-5; 9 bases match TRBD1. J lost 5 bases, V lost 6 bases, and 2 bases had no gene match. Germline CDR1 reads SNHLY; CDR2 reads FYNNEI. The CDR3 loop spans 13 amino acids. CDR3 residues: CASSRTGDQPQHF. The DNA of the CDR3 is TGTGCCAGCAGCCGGACAGGGGATCAGCCCCAGCATTTT.

V usage is TRBV27 and J usage is TRBJ2-7; the D gene is possibly TRBD2 (5 bases). The CDR3 loop spans 13 amino acids. Trimming took 3 bases from V and 5 from J, leaving 11 bases between them. Germline-derived CDR1 and CDR2 are MNHEY and SMNVEV (reference sequence). CDR3 sequence: CASSFTRENEQYF. In DNA form, the CDR3 reads TGTGCCAGCAGTTTTACGAGGGAGAACGAGCAGTACTTC.

The genes are TRBV18 and TRBJ2-7; TRBD2 matches at 8 bases. J was trimmed by 1 base and V by 3 bases; bases with no gene match: 8. Germline CDR1 is KGHSH and CDR2 is LQKENI. This CDR3 is built from 16 residues. CDR3 sequence: CASSPQGAGVSYEQYF. The CDR3 DNA reads as TGTGCCAGCTCACCGCAGGGAGCGGGAGTTTCCTACGAGCAGTACTTC.

V usage is TRBV14 and J usage is TRBJ2-1; 7 positions agree with TRBD2. Germline CDR1 SGHDN, CDR2 FVKESK. The CDR3 consists of 19 residues. Trimming took 3 bases from V and 0 from J; bases not matched to a gene: 14. In DNA form, the CDR3 reads TGTGCCAGCAGCCACCGGGGAGGGGTCGAGCAAACCTCCTACAATGAGCAGTTCTTC. It codes for CASSHRGGVEQTSYNEQFF.

This clone has a count of ten or more. The rearrangement uses TRBV6-1 and TRBJ2-1; 9 bases agree with TRBD1. The CDR3 spans 16 residues. V was clipped by 0 bases and J by 5 bases; unmatched bases: 5. Germline loops: CDR1 MNHNS, CDR2 SASEGT. CDR3 nucleotide sequence: TGTGCCAGCAGTGAAGCAGCCGGGACAGGGAACAATGAGCAGTTCTTC. It translates to CASSEAAGTGNNEQFF.

This rearrangement joins TRBV5-6 to TRBJ1-4; 11 positions match TRBD1. The CDR3 length is 17 residues. Losses at the gene ends were 1 base for V and 3 bases for J; bases not matched to a gene: 5. Germline assignment: CDR1 SGHDT and CDR2 YYEEEE. The CDR3 DNA reads as TGTGCCAGCAGCTTGAGGGGACAGGGGGGAGCTAATGAAAAACTGTTTTTT. It specifies CASSLRGQGGANEKLFF.

The chain combines TRBV5-8 with TRBJ2-7, with 8 bases matching TRBD1. Trimming took 1 base from V and 3 from J; bases not matched to a gene: 3. Germline V lookup: CDR1 SGHTS, CDR2 YDEGEE. The CDR3 consists of 14 residues. The CDR3 loop reads CASSLSGTGYEQYF. The CDR3 DNA follows: TGTGCCAGCAGCTTGTCCGGGACAGGCTACGAGCAGTACTTC.

V gene TRBV19 combines with J gene TRBJ2-1; 10 bases are shared with TRBD2. The V gene end was trimmed by 4 bases and the J gene end by 2 bases; junction bases not matched to a gene: 5. There are 16 residues in the CDR3. From germline, CDR1 is LNHDA and CDR2 SQIVND (reference sequence). As DNA, the CDR3 is TGTGCCAGTAGTACGGTAGCGGGGGGCACCTACAATGAGCAGTTCTTC. It yields the protein CASSTVAGGTYNEQFF.

The count of this clone is one. This sequence joins TRBV6-4 and TRBJ2-3, with 12 bases matching TRBD2. The CDR3 covers 15 residues. CDR1 and CDR2 from the germline V gene are MRHNA and SNTAGT. V was clipped by 7 bases and J by 3 bases; unmatched bases: 5. Written as DNA, the CDR3 is TGTGCCAGCACTCCGACTAGCGGGGGTACAGATACGCAGTATTTT. Its translation is CASTPTSGGTDTQYF.

This clone has just one count. V gene TRBV6-5 combines with J gene TRBJ2-7; D might be TRBD2 (5 bases). This CDR3 is 14 amino acids long. Germline-derived CDR1 and CDR2 are MNHEY and SVGAGI. Trimming cost V 7 bases and J 1 base, with 14 bases left between them. The CDR3 DNA sequence: TGTGCCAGCACCCCGGGAACCCGGTCCTACGAGCAGTACTTC. This sequence encodes CASTPGTRSYEQYF.

The rearrangement joins TRBV3-1 (or the pseudogene TRBV3-2) to TRBJ2-2; D is possibly TRBD2 (5 bases). CDR1 is LGHDT and CDR2 is YNNKEL in the germline V gene (reference sequence). V lost 1 base and J 5 bases, leaving 8 bases between the germline ends. This CDR3 is built from 14 residues. CDR3 amino acids: CASSQARGTGELFF. CDR3 nucleotides: TGTGCCAGCAGCCAAGCTCGAGGGACCGGGGAGCTGTTTTTT.

This clone was seen only a few times. This chain joins TRBV5-5 and TRBJ1-1, with 8 bases identical to TRBD1. The trim removed 3 bases at V and 6 bases at J, leaving 7 bases unmatched. Germline lookup yields CDR1 SGHKS and CDR2 YYEKEE (reference sequence). CDR3 length: 14 residues. The CDR3 here is CASSWDRTSAEAFF. CDR3 DNA: TGTGCCAGCAGCTGGGACAGGACTTCGGCTGAAGCTTTCTTT.

J is TRBJ1-5 and V is TRBV3-1 (or the pseudogene TRBV3-2); D gene ambiguous. Germline assignment: CDR1 LGHDT and CDR2 YNNKEL (reference sequence). This CDR3 is built from 13 residues. V lost 0 bases and J 7 bases, leaving 7 bases between the germline ends. The chain's CDR3 is CASSQDLKQPQHF. The CDR3 DNA reads TGTGCCAGCAGCCAAGATCTAAAACAGCCCCAGCATTTT.